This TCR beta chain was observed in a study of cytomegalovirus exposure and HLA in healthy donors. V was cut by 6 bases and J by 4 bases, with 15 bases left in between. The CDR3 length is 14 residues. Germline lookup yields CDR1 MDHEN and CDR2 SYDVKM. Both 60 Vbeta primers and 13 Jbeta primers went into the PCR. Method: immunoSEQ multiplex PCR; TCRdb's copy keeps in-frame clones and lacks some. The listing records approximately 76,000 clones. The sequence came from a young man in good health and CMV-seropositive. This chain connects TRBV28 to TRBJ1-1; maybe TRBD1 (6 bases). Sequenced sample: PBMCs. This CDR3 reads CASSPTGSPTEAFF. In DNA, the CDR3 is TGTGCCAGCAGCCCTACAGGGAGTCCCACTGAAGCTTTCTTT.